This TCR beta chain was recovered during a study of blood T cell repertoires in COVID-19. Original processing notes: Amplification of reference gene primers provided the estimated nucleated cell counts. Data came from immunoSEQ multiplex PCR; TCRdb stores just in-frame clones and leaves some out. Clonal size and the V and J genes are those of that table, whereas D and trimming came from the DNA. This repertoire shows 130,000 or so clones, 80% to 90% found once; its top ten account for 5.5% to 6%. Source material: peripheral blood. The TCR originated in an older man with active or convalescent COVID-19.

The CDR3 protein is CASSDILNTGELFF. For the CDR3, the DNA is TGTGCCAGCAGCGACATCCTGAACACCGGGGAGCTGTTTTTT. The chain employs TRBV28 and TRBJ2-2; D is undetermined. In germline, CDR1 is MDHEN, CDR2 SYDVKM. The CDR3 spans 14 residues. V lost 6 bases and J 1 base, leaving 9 bases between the germline ends.